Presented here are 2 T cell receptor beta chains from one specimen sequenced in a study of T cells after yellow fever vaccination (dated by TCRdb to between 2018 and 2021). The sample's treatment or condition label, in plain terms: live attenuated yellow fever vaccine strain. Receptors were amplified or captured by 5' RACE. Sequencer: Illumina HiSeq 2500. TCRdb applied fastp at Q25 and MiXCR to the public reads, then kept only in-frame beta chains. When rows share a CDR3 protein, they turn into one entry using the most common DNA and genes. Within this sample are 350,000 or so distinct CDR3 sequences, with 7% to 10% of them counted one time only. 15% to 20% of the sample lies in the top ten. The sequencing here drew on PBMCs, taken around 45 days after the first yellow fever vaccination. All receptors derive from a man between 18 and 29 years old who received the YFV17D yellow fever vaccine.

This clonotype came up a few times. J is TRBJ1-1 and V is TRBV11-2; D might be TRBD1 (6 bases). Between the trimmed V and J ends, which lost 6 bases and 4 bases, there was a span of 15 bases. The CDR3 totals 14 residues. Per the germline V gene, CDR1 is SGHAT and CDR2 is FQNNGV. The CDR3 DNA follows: TGTGCCAGCAGTCACCAGGGGAGGGCCACTGAAGCTTTCTTT. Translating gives CASSHQGRATEAFF.

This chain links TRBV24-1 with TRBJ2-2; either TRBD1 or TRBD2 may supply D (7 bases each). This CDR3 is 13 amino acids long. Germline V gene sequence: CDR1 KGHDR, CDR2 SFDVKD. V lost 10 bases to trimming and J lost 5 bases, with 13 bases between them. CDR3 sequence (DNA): TGTGCCACACGACAGGGAGGGACCGGGGAGCTGTTTTTT. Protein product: CATRQGGTGELFF.